This TCR beta chain stems from a study of T cells after posttransplantation cyclophosphamide. Measured with immunoSEQ multiplex PCR; TCRdb has only the in-frame clones, and not every one. The sample was found to contain 30,000 to 35,000 clones, and every one recurs. This clone was seen at least ten times. Sequences were obtained from PBMCs. This sequence was found in a woman aged 45-65 years in good health and a related stem cell transplant donor.

The CDR3 nucleotides are TGCGCCAGCAGCCCCGGGGACAGGGATTCAAATGGCTACACCTTC. Protein sequence: CASSPGDRDSNGYTF. The V call is TRBV5-1, the J call TRBJ1-2; 9 bases match TRBD1. The length of the CDR3 is 15 residues. V lost 4 bases and J lost 6; bases outside the gene matches: 10. Germline V gives CDR1 SGHRS, CDR2 YFSETQ. The full variable domain, with the rest looked up from reference TRBV5-1 and TRBJ1-2, is KAGVTQTPRYLIKTRGQQVTLSCSPISGHRSVSWYQQTPGQGLQFLFEYFSETQRNKGNFPGRFSGRQFSNSRSEMNVSTLELGDSALYLCASSPGDRDSNGYTFGSGTRLTVV.